A single sample gave rise to the 11 T cell receptor beta chains below, sequenced in a study of Tregs in tolerant kidney transplant recipients. TCRdb keeps only in-frame clones here, not all; method: immunoSEQ multiplex PCR. The repertoire table contains about 48,000 clones. Here the sequenced sample was CD4+ T cells from blood, taken before the transplant. The receptors were gathered from a human donor who received a combined kidney and bone marrow transplant.

A note on this clone: From the germline J gene comes the end of the CDR3, since the read stops 3 residues before it. This chain joins TRBV12-3 or TRBV12-4 and TRBJ2-7; possible D gene TRBD2, 5 bases. The V end lost 5 bases, the J end lost 2 bases, and 10 bases lay between the germline ends. The CDR3 is 13 residues long. The covered CDR3 bases are TGTGCCAGCAGTGAGAGCGGACCCTACGAG. Translated, it gives CASSESGPYE. The entire CDR3 sequence reads CASSESGPYEQYF.

On this clone itself: Read sequence stops 3 residues before the CDR3 end, and the germline J gene provides the missing end. The chain links TRBV7-9 to TRBJ1-1, with 7 bases fitting TRBD1. The V and J ends lost 2 bases and 5 bases, in that order; junction bases with no gene match: 8. The CDR3 totals 15 residues. Germline V lookup: CDR1 SEHNR, CDR2 FQNEAQ (reference sequence). The covered CDR3 bases are TGTGCCAGCAGCTTAACTAACAGGGGAGGTACTGAA. Translated, it gives CASSLTNRGGTE. The complete CDR3 protein is CASSLTNRGGTEAFF.

To note about this clone: Coverage ceases 3 residues before the CDR3 finishes, and the germline J gene fills in the end. The chain employs TRBV6-1 and TRBJ1-5, with D possibly TRBD1 on 5 matching bases. Germline CDR1 reads MNHNS; CDR2 reads SASEGT. V gave up 4 bases and J gave up 1 base, with 14 bases separating them. The CDR3 is 16 residues long. The chain's CDR3 is CASSGGNRRSNQPQHF. Incomplete CDR3 DNA: TGTGCCAGCAGTGGAGGGAACAGGCGAAGCAATCAGCCC.

A note on this clone: The CDR3 is cut off 3 residues early in the read; its end comes from the germline J gene. The V and J genes are TRBV20-1 and TRBJ2-3; 12 bases are shared with TRBD2. Germline assignment: CDR1 DFQATT and CDR2 SNEGSKA (reference sequence). This CDR3 contains 15 residues. After removal of 4 bases from V and 5 bases from J, the junction contained 7 bases not matched to a gene. The covered CDR3 bases are TGCAGTGCTACCCGACTAGCGGGAGTTGTAGATACG. Its protein is CSATRLAGVVDT. The entire CDR3 protein reads CSATRLAGVVDTQYF.

A word on this clone: The CDR3 end is not reached by the read, which stops 3 residues before it; the germline J gene fills it in. The chain has TRBV7-2 and TRBJ2-7; D may be TRBD1 (5 bases). The V and J ends lost 3 bases and 0 bases respectively, with 9 bases between them. This CDR3 is 14 amino acids long. CDR1 and CDR2 (germline): SGHTA, FQGNSA. CDR3 residues: CASSFDRFSYEQYF. Incomplete CDR3 DNA: TGTGCCAGCAGCTTTGACAGATTCTCCTACGAG.

In regard to this clone: The sequence runs out 3 residues before the end of the CDR3; the remainder is reconstructed from the germline J gene. This sequence joins TRBV20-1 and TRBJ2-5; 10 bases align to TRBD2. CDR3 size: 15 residues. V lost 4 bases to trimming and J lost 4 bases; unmatched junction nucleotides: 9. Germline V gene data show CDR1 as DFQATT and CDR2 as SNEGSKA (reference sequence). CDR3: CSAIGSGRARETQYF. The covered CDR3 bases are TGCAGTGCTATAGGCAGCGGGAGGGCGCGAGAGACC.

This CDR3 is CASSPAGQGNYGYTF. CDR3 DNA (partial): TGTGCCAGCTCCCCGGCCGGACAGGGAAACTATGGC. The chain links TRBV18 to TRBJ1-2; the match to TRBD1 covers 8 bases. The CDR3 extends 3 residues past the end of the read, so its final part is completed from the germline J gene. CDR1 is KGHSH and CDR2 is LQKENI in the germline V gene. This CDR3 region has 15 residues. The V and J ends lost 6 bases and 2 bases, in that order; junction bases with no gene match: 8.

As for this clone: Sequencing ends 3 residues short of the CDR3 end; the germline J gene provides the rest. The chain links TRBV7-3 to TRBJ2-5; 7 bases agree with TRBD2. Germline V gene lookup returns CDR1 SGHTA and CDR2 FQGTGA. After removal of 6 bases from V and 6 bases from J, the junction contained 10 bases not matched to a gene. There are 14 residues in the CDR3. The CDR3 bases that were read are TGTGCCAGCAGTCCAAGCGGGACTATGAAGACC. It is translated as CASSPSGTMKT. The whole CDR3 reads CASSPSGTMKTQYF.

For this clone: Coverage ceases 3 residues before the CDR3 finishes, and the germline J gene fills in the end. The genes are TRBV18 and TRBJ2-3, with 12 nucleotides matching TRBD2. V lost 5 bases, J lost 7 bases, and 7 bases stayed unmatched. The CDR3 has 15 amino acids. Per germline, CDR1 KGHSH and CDR2 LQKENI. CDR3 loop: CASSSTSGSVHTQYF. The part of the CDR3 DNA that was read is TGTGCCAGCTCATCGACTAGCGGGAGTGTACATACG. The full variable domain, its missing parts supplied by reference TRBV18 and TRBJ2-3, is NAGVMQNPRHLVRRRGQEARLRCSPMKGHSHVYWYRQLPEEGLKFMVYLQKENIIDESGMPKERFSAEFPKEGPSILRIQQVVRGDSAAYFCASSSTSGSVHTQYFGPGTRLTVL.

As to this clone: From the germline J gene comes the end of the CDR3, since the read stops 3 residues before it. The chain joins TRBV29-1 to TRBJ1-2; D possibly corresponds to TRBD1 (5 bases). CDR1 is SQVTM and CDR2 is ANQGSEA in the germline V gene. This CDR3 spans 11 amino acids. CDR3 amino acids: CSVDGGRGYTF. The covered CDR3 bases are TGCAGCGTTGACGGGGGTCGAGGC.

About this clone itself: The read ends 3 residues early relative to the CDR3; the germline J gene fills the gap. The J gene is TRBJ2-7, the V gene TRBV6-2 or TRBV6-3; 7 positions match TRBD1. The V segment lost 10 bases and the J segment 4 bases; nucleotides outside the gene matches: 13. Germline CDR1 is MNHEY and CDR2 is SVGEGT. The CDR3 is made up of 14 amino acids. Here the CDR3 reads CATNRDSGSYEQYF. The CDR3 DNA, read in part, is TGTGCCACCAACCGGGACAGTGGGTCTTACGAG.